The 22 T cell receptor beta chains reported below all come from one sample, sequenced in a study of OX40 agonist ivuxolimab in advanced cancers. The table came from immunoSEQ multiplex PCR; TCRdb's copy has only in-frame clones and leaves some out. This sample carries roughly 110,000 clones, less than 95% of them seen once, and the ten largest clones take approximately 0.52%. Sequences were derived from CD4+ or CD8+ T cells sorted from blood, sampled in a trial of the OX40 agonist ivuxolimab. The receptors were gathered from an adult with an advanced solid tumor such as melanoma, head and neck, liver or kidney cancer.

The chain recombines TRBV28 with TRBJ2-2, with 8 bases matching TRBD1. From germline, CDR1 is MDHEN and CDR2 SYDVKM. V lost 6 bases to trimming and J lost 1 base; unmatched junction nucleotides: 4. The CDR3 totals 15 residues. CDR3 nucleotide sequence: TGTGCCAGCAGCCGAACAGGGGGGAACACCGGGGAGCTGTTTTTT. This sequence encodes CASSRTGGNTGELFF.

The rearrangement uses TRBV7-9 and TRBJ1-6; D is uncertain. Germline CDR1 reads SEHNR; CDR2 reads FQNEAQ (reference sequence). The CDR3 is 13 residues long. Trimming removed 4 bases at V and 9 bases at J, with 10 bases between. CDR3 sequence: CASSSQYGSPLHF. CDR3 DNA: TGTGCCAGCAGCTCCCAGTATGGTTCACCCCTCCACTTT.

CDR3 sequence (DNA): TGTGCCAGTTCCGGGACAGGGCAAGAGACCCAGTACTTC. It encodes CASSGTGQETQYF. The chain joins TRBV19 to TRBJ2-5; 9 bases align to TRBD1. The J segment lost 2 bases and the V segment lost 8 bases, leaving 3 bases of the junction unmatched. Germline CDR1 reads LNHDA; CDR2 reads SQIVND (reference sequence). This CDR3 comprises 13 residues.

To note about this clone: The sample has other DNA sequences that encode this CDR3 too. V and J are TRBV6-1 and TRBJ1-5, with D maybe TRBD1 (6 bases). Germline V gene lookup returns CDR1 MNHNS and CDR2 SASEGT. The CDR3 length is 16 residues. V lost 4 bases and J 3 bases, leaving 16 bases between the germline ends. The CDR3 protein is CASSGRGGGANQPQHF. The CDR3 DNA is TGTGCCAGCAGTGGGCGGGGTGGGGGGGCCAATCAGCCCCAGCATTTT.

In DNA form, the CDR3 reads TGTGCCAGCAGCTTGCAGGCGGCCTTACGAGCGCAGTACTTC. Residues: CASSLQAALRAQYF. The rearrangement joins TRBV7-9 to TRBJ2-7, with D hard to call. Trimming shortened V by 3 bases and J by 9 bases, and 18 bases separated the two germline ends. The CDR3 runs 14 residues. Germline lookup yields CDR1 SEHNR and CDR2 FQNEAQ (reference sequence).

CDR3 amino acids: CASRGTGRNEKLFF. CDR3 DNA: TGTGCCAGCAGGGGGACAGGGCGTAATGAAAAACTGTTTTTT. V gene TRBV6-1 combines with J gene TRBJ1-4; 9 nucleotides agree with TRBD1. Germline assignment: CDR1 MNHNS and CDR2 SASEGT. The CDR3 has 14 amino acids. V trimming: 6 bases; J trimming: 4 bases; junction bases outside the gene matches: 3.

The chain links TRBV20-1 to TRBJ2-5; D ambiguous. The assigned J gene may be wrong: the sequence end matches TRBJ2-7 better. The CDR3 is made up of 11 amino acids. Germline values: CDR1 DFQATT, CDR2 SNEGSKA (reference sequence). CDR3 bases: TGCAGTGCTAGAGACGGCTACGAGCAGTACTTC. This codes for CSARDGYEQYF.

The chain combines TRBV4-3 with TRBJ1-2; D is uncertain. Trimming took off 0 bases at V and 8 bases at J, with 7 bases between the two ends. The CDR3 sequence is 12 residues long. The germline V gene encodes CDR1 LGHNA and CDR2 YSLEER. In DNA form, the CDR3 reads TGCGCCAGCAGCCAAGATTTTTCCGGCTACACCTTC. Encoded protein: CASSQDFSGYTF.

This clone was picked up one time. This chain joins TRBV10-3 and TRBJ2-7, with 7 nucleotides matching TRBD1. This CDR3 region has 14 residues. V shed 8 bases and J 9 bases; nucleotides not matched to a gene: 16. Germline V gene lookup returns CDR1 ENHRY and CDR2 SYGVKD. The CDR3, as DNA: TGTGCCATCGCCGGGACAGTCCCCTTTAACGGGCAGTACTTC. Amino acids: CAIAGTVPFNGQYF.

The rearrangement uses TRBV6-5 and TRBJ1-4, with D tentatively TRBD1 (5 bases). Between the trimmed V and J ends, which lost 8 bases and 6 bases, there was a span of 16 bases. The CDR3 is 14 residues long. CDR1 and CDR2 from the germline V gene are MNHEY and SVGAGI. CDR3 bases: TGTGCCAGCGGCCTGTGGGGCGGGGATGAAAAACTGTTTTTT. It translates to CASGLWGGDEKLFF.

This chain connects TRBV6-1 to TRBJ2-7; D not resolved. This CDR3 is 12 amino acids long. Trimming took off 7 bases at V and 3 bases at J, with 10 bases between the two ends. Germline lookup yields CDR1 MNHNS and CDR2 SASEGT. CDR3 residues: CASTRQDYEQYF. As DNA, the CDR3 is TGTGCCAGCACGAGGCAGGACTACGAGCAGTACTTC.

The gene calls are TRBV6-5 and TRBJ2-3; TRBD2 agrees at 15 bases. CDR3 size: 14 residues. Germline CDR1 reads MNHEY; CDR2 reads SVGAGI. The junction had 3 bases not matched to a gene; V was cut back by 10 bases and J by 4 bases. For the CDR3, the DNA is TGTGCCATCCGGACTAGCGGGGGGGCAGATACGCAGTATTTT. This codes for CAIRTSGGADTQYF.

The rearrangement joins TRBV5-1 to TRBJ2-5; perhaps TRBD2 as D (6 bases). CDR3 size: 15 residues. Per the germline V gene, CDR1 is SGHRS and CDR2 is YFSETQ. V lost 4 bases and J lost 5, with 18 bases in between. CDR3 DNA: TGCGCCAGCAGCCTCGCGCTAGGGGAGGTGGAGACCCAGTACTTC. This sequence encodes CASSLALGEVETQYF.

The chain combines TRBV27 with TRBJ2-1; 8 positions agree with TRBD1. The CDR3 covers 15 residues. With V trimmed by 3 bases and J by 4 bases, 5 bases remained unmatched. The germline gives CDR1 MNHEY, CDR2 SMNVEV (reference sequence). The CDR3 region has the DNA TGTGCCAGCAGTTTGATGGGACAGGCATACAATGAGCAGTTCTTC. Its translation: CASSLMGQAYNEQFF.

The CDR3 sequence: CASSPPTGTVNTEAFF. The CDR3 coding sequence is TGTGCCAGCTCACCACCAACAGGAACTGTGAACACTGAAGCTTTCTTT. This chain links TRBV18 with TRBJ1-1, with D possibly TRBD1 on 5 matching bases. Trimming removed 0 bases from V and 0 bases from J, with 11 bases in between. The CDR3 length is 16 residues. From germline, CDR1 is KGHSH and CDR2 LQKENI.

This chain connects TRBV9 to TRBJ2-2; TRBD2 agrees at 10 bases. Germline CDR1 and CDR2: SGDLS and YYNGEE. Trimming took 0 bases from V and 2 from J; bases not matched to a gene: 7. The CDR3 spans 18 residues. CDR3 sequence: CASSVGGTSVLNTGELFF. The CDR3 DNA follows: TGTGCCAGCAGCGTAGGAGGGACTAGCGTTTTAAACACCGGGGAGCTGTTTTTT. The variable domain in full, completed from reference TRBV9 and TRBJ2-2, reads DSGVTQTPKHLITATGQRVTLRCSPRSGDLSVYWYQQSLDQGLQFLIQYYNGEERAKGNILERFSAQQFPDLHSELNLSSLELGDSALYFCASSVGGTSVLNTGELFFGEGSRLTVL.

The chain employs TRBV4-3 and TRBJ2-3; possible D gene TRBD1, 6 bases. Germline V gene lookup returns CDR1 LGHNA and CDR2 YSLEER. The CDR3 runs to 21 residues. V dropped 3 bases and J dropped 0 bases, with 28 bases sitting between them. CDR3 sequence: CASSHGLLPIKQGLSTDTQYF. In DNA, the CDR3 is TGCGCCAGCAGCCACGGGCTCTTACCCATCAAGCAGGGGTTAAGCACAGATACGCAGTATTTT.

This chain links TRBV5-6 with TRBJ2-1; a weak D match, TRBD2 (5 bases). The CDR3 totals 13 residues. Germline V lookup: CDR1 SGHDT, CDR2 YYEEEE. Trimming removed 4 bases from V and 12 bases from J, with 17 bases in between. The CDR3 nucleotides are TGTGCCAGCAGCCTCCCGGCGGGCACAGCGCAGTTCTTC. This translates into CASSLPAGTAQFF.

The chain links TRBV5-4 to TRBJ2-4, with a possible D match to TRBD2 (5 bases). Trimming left V 0 bases short and J 0 bases short, with 10 bases between. Germline V gene lookup returns CDR1 SGHNT and CDR2 YYREEE (reference sequence). The CDR3 is 16 residues long. CDR3 nucleotide sequence: TGTGCCAGCAGCTTGGGGGCCGGACTAGCCAAAAACATTCAGTACTTC. This translates into CASSLGAGLAKNIQYF. Full variable domain (remainder filled in from reference TRBV5-4 and TRBJ2-4): ETGVTQSPTHLIKTRGQQVTLRCSSQSGHNTVSWYQQALGQGPQFIFQYYREEENGRGNFPPRFSGLQFPNYSSELNVNALELDDSALYLCASSLGAGLAKNIQYFGAGTRLSVL.

This clone was picked up one time. CDR3 residues: CASSLETFYNSPLHF. Written as DNA, the CDR3 is TGTGCCAGCAGCTTAGAGACTTTCTATAATTCACCCCTCCACTTT. V gene TRBV7-2 combines with J gene TRBJ1-6; D gene ambiguous. V lost 1 base to trimming and J lost 3 bases, with 7 bases between them. Germline CDR1 SGHTA, CDR2 FQGNSA. This CDR3 comprises 15 residues.

The chain links TRBV5-6 to TRBJ1-1, with D possibly matching TRBD1 (5 bases). The germline V gene has CDR1 SGHDT and CDR2 YYEEEE. V lost 1 base to trimming and J lost 3 bases, with 10 bases between them. CDR3 size: 14 residues. CDR3 sequence (DNA): TGTGCCAGCAGCTTGATCTGGGGGGACACTGAAGCTTTCTTT. Translation gives CASSLIWGDTEAFF.

The chain joins TRBV2 to TRBJ2-5, with 9 nucleotides matching TRBD2. There are 14 residues in the CDR3. J was trimmed by 1 base and V by 8 bases; bases with no gene match: 5. Germline loops: CDR1 SNHLY, CDR2 FYNNEI. The CDR3 here is CASGAGGPQETQYF. Here the CDR3 DNA reads TGTGCCAGCGGCGCGGGGGGGCCCCAAGAGACCCAGTACTTC.